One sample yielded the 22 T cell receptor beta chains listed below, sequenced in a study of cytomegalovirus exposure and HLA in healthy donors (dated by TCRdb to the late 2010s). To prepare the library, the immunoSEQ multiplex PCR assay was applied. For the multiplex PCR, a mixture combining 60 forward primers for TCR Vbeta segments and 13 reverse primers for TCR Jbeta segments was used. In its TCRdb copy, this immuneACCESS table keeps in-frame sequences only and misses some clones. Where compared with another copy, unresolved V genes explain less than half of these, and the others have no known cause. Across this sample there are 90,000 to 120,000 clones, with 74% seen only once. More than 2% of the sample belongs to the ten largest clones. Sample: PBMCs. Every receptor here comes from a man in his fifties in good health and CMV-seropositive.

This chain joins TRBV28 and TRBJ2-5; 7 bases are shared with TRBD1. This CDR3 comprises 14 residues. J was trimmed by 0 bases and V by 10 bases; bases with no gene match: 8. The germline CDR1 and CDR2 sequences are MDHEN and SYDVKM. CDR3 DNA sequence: TGTGCCATCTCGACCGGGACAGACCAAGAGACCCAGTACTTC. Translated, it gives CAISTGTDQETQYF.

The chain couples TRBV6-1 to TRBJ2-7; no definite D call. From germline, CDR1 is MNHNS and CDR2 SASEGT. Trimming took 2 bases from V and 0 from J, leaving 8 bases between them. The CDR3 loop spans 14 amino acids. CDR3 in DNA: TGTGCCAGCAGTGAAAGGCGGAGCTCCTACGAGCAGTACTTC. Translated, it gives CASSERRSSYEQYF.

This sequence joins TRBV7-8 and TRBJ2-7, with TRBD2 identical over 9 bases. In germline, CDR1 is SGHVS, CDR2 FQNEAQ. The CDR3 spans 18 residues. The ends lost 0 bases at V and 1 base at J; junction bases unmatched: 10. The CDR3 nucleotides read TGTGCCAGCAGCTTAGCGCGGGTAGCGGGAGTAAGGTCCTACGAGCAGTACTTC. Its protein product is CASSLARVAGVRSYEQYF. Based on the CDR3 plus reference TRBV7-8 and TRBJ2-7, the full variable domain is GAGVSQSPRYKVAKRGQDVALRCDPISGHVSLFWYQQALGQGPEFLTYFQNEAQLDKSGLPSDRFFAERPEGSVSTLKIQRTQQEDSAVYLCASSLARVAGVRSYEQYFGPGTRLTVT.

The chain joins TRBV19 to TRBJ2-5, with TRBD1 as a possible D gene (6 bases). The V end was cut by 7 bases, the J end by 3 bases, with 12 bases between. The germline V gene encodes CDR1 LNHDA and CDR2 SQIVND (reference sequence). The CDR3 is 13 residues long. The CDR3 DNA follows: TGTGCCAGTAAGGGGGACACCGAAGAGACCCAGTACTTC. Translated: CASKGDTEETQYF.

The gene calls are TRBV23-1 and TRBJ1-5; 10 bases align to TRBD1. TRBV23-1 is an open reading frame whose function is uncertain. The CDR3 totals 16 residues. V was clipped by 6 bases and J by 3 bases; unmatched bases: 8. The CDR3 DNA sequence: TGCGCCAGCAGCGAGGACAGGGGGAATGACAATCAGCCCCAGCATTTT. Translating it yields CASSEDRGNDNQPQHF.

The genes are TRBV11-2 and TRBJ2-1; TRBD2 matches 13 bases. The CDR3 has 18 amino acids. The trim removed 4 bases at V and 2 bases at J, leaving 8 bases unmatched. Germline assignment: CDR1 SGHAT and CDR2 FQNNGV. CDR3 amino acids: CASSYGLAGETTYNEQFF. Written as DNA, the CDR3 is TGTGCCAGCAGCTACGGACTAGCGGGGGAGACAACCTACAATGAGCAGTTCTTC.

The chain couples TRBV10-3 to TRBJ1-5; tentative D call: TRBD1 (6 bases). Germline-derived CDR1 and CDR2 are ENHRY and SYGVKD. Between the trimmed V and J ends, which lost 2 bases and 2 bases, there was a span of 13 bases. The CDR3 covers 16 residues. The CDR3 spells CAISETGAGGNQPQHF. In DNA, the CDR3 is TGTGCCATCAGTGAGACTGGGGCAGGGGGCAATCAGCCCCAGCATTTT.

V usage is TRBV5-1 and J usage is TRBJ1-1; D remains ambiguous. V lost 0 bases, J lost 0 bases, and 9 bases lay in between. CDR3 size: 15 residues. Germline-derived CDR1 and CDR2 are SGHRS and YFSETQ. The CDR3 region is CASSLVQALNTEAFF. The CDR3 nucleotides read TGCGCCAGCAGCTTGGTTCAGGCCTTGAACACTGAAGCTTTCTTT. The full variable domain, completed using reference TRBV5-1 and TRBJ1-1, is KAGVTQTPRYLIKTRGQQVTLSCSPISGHRSVSWYQQTPGQGLQFLFEYFSETQRNKGNFPGRFSGRQFSNSRSEMNVSTLELGDSALYLCASSLVQALNTEAFFGQGTRLTVV.

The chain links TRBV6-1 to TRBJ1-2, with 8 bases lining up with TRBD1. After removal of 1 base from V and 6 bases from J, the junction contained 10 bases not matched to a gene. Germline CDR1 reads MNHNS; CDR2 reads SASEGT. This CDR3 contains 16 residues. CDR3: CASSEGRTWDRHGYTF. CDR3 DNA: TGTGCCAGCAGTGAAGGAAGGACTTGGGACAGGCATGGCTACACCTTC.

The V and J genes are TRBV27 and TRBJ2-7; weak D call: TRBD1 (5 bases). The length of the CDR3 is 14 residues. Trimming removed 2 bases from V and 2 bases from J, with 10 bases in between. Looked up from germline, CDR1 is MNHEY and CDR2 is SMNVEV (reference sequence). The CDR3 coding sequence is TGTGCCAGCAGTTTAAACAGGAGAACCTACGAGCAGTACTTC. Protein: CASSLNRRTYEQYF.

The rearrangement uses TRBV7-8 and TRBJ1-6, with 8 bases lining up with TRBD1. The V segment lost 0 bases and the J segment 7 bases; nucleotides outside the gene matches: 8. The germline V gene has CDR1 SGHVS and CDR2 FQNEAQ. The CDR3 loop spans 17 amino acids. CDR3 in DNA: TGTGCCAGCAGCTTAGCACATCAGGGGGCAGGGAATTCACCCCTCCACTTT. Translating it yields CASSLAHQGAGNSPLHF.

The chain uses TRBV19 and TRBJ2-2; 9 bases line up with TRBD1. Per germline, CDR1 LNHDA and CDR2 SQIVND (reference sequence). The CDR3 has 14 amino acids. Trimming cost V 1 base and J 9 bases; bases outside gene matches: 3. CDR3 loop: CASSIGQGGRELFF. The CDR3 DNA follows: TGTGCCAGTAGTATAGGACAGGGGGGCAGGGAGCTGTTTTTT.

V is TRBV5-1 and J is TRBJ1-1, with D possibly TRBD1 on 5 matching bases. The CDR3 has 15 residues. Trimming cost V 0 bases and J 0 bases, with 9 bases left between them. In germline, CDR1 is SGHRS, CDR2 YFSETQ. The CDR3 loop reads CASSLGSGLNTEAFF. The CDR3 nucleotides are TGCGCCAGCAGCTTGGGATCAGGGCTGAACACTGAAGCTTTCTTT.

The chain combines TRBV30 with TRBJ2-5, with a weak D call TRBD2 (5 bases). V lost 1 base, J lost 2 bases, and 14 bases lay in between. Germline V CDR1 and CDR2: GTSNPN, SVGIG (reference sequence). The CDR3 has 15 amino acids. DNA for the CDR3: TGTGCCTGGAGTGAGATAAGCGGTTGGCAAGAGACCCAGTACTTC. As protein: CAWSEISGWQETQYF.

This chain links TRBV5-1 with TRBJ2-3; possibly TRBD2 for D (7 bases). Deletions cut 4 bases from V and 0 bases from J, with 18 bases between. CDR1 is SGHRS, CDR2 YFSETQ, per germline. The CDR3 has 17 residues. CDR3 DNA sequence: TGCGCCAGCAGCCAAGGTGGGGGGGCCTCGAGCACAGATACGCAGTATTTT. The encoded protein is CASSQGGGASSTDTQYF.

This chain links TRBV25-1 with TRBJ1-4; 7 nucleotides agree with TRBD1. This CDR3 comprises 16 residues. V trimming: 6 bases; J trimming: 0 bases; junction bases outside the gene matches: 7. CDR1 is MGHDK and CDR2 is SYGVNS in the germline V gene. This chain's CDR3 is CASRATRGATNEKLFF. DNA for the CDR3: TGTGCCAGCAGGGCGACCAGGGGGGCAACTAATGAAAAACTGTTTTTT. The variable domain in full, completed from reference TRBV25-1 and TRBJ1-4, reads EADIYQTPRYLVIGTGKKITLECSQTMGHDKMYWYQQDPGMELHLIHYSYGVNSTEKGDLSSESTVSRIRTEHFPLTLESARPSHTSQYLCASRATRGATNEKLFFGSGTQLSVL.

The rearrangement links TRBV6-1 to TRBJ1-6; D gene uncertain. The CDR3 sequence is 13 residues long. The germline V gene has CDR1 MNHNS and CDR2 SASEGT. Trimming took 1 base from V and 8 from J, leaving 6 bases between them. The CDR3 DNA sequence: TGTGCCAGCAGTGAAGTCATTTATTCACCCCTCCACTTT. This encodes CASSEVIYSPLHF.

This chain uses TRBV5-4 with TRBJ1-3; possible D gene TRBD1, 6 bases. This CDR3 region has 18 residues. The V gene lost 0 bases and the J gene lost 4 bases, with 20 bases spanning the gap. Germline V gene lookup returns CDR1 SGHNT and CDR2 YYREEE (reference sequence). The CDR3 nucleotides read TGTGCCAGCAGCTTGGCATGGGGCGGGGGCTCTTCGGGAAACACCATATATTTT. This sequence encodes CASSLAWGGGSSGNTIYF.

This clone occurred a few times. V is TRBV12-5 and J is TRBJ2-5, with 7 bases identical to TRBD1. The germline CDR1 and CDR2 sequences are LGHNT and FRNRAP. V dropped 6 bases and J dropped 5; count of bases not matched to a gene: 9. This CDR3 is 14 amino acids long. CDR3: CASGLGTDVETQYF. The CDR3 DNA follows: TGTGCTAGTGGCCTGGGGACAGACGTCGAGACCCAGTACTTC.

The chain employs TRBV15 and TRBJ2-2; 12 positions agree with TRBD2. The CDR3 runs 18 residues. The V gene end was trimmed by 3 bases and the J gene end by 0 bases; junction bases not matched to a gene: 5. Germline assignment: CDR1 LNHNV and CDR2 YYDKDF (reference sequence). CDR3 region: CATSRGLAGLSNTGELFF. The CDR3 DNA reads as TGTGCCACCAGCAGGGGACTAGCGGGTCTCTCGAACACCGGGGAGCTGTTTTTT.

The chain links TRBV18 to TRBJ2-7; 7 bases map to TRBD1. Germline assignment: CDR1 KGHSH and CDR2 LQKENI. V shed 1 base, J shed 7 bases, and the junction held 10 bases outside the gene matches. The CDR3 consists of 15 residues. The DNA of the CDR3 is TGTGCCAGCTCACCACGGACAGGAGGTGGAGGAGAGCAGTACTTC. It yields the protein CASSPRTGGGGEQYF.

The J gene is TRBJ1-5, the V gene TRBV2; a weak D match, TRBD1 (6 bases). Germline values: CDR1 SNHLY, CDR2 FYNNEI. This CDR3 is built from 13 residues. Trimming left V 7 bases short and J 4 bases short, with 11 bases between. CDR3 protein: CASTTGPNQPQHF. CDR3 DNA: TGTGCCAGCACCACAGGGCCTAATCAGCCCCAGCATTTT.